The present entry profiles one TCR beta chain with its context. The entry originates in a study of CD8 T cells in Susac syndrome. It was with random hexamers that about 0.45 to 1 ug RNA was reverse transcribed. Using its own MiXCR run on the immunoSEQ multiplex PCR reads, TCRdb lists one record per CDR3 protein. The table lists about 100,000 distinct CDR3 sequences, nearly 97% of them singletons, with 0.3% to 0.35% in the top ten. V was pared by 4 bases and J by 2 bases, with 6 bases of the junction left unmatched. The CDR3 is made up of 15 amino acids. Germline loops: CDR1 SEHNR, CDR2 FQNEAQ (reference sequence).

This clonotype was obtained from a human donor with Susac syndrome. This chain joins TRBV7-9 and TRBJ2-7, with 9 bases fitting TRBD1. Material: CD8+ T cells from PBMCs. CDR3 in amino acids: CASSSDRGNPYEQYF. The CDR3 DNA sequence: TGTGCCAGCAGCTCGGACAGGGGCAACCCCTACGAGCAGTACTTC.